The present TCR beta chain was sequenced within a study of metastatic and nonmetastatic thyroid tumors. About the study: The comparison covered peripheral blood and tumor or nodule tissue in malignant and benign thyroid patients. Findings and caveats of the study: In both blood and tumor samples, TCR beta diversity was reported significantly higher for malignant than benign nodules.

Study processing details: The study built a papillary thyroid cancer distant-metastasis classifier from CDR3 differences across clinicopathological groups. TCRdb re-processed the PCR reads through MiXCR. The V and J calls were not made by the authors but by TCRdb's processing. The data contain some 5,100 clones, roughly 34% of them singletons. Thyroid surgery took place with no prior treatment in any patient. This clone is medium-sized by share. Its antigen is still unknown. The CDR3 contains 13 residues. V was clipped by 4 bases and J by 6 bases; unmatched bases: 2. CDR1 SQVTM and CDR2 ANQGSEA come from the germline V gene.

The sequence came from a female donor with papillary thyroid cancer or a benign thyroid nodule (not recorded which). Some clones in this sample may be carry-over from other donors' samples. The chain is built from TRBV29-1 and TRBJ2-7; the match to TRBD2 covers 14 bases. Input material: adjacent normal tissue. This CDR3 is CSVGGLAGVEQYF. CDR3 DNA: TGCAGCGTTGGGGGACTAGCGGGAGTCGAGCAGTACTTC.